This TCR beta chain was identified in a study of blood T cell repertoires in COVID-19. The CDR3 has 14 residues. Germline V gene lookup returns CDR1 SGHVS and CDR2 FQNEAQ. V was clipped by 4 bases and J by 9 bases, with 16 bases between them. Original processing notes: Amplifying reference gene primers gave estimates of nucleated cell counts. Using immunoSEQ multiplex PCR, the repertoire was profiled, and TCRdb retains in-frame clones only, with some absent. The V and J calls and clone size were taken over from that table, and D and trimming were inferred from the DNA. The repertoire consists of roughly 190,000 clones, with roughly 80% occurring once and the leading ten covering approximately 6.9%.

The sequence was collected from a man aged 55-75 years with acute or convalescent COVID-19. This chain connects TRBV7-8 to TRBJ2-1; D remains unclear. Sequencing used peripheral blood. CDR3 nucleotide sequence: TGTGCCAGCAGCTGGTTGACTGCCCGAGGTGAGCAGTTCTTC. Translated, it gives CASSWLTARGEQFF.